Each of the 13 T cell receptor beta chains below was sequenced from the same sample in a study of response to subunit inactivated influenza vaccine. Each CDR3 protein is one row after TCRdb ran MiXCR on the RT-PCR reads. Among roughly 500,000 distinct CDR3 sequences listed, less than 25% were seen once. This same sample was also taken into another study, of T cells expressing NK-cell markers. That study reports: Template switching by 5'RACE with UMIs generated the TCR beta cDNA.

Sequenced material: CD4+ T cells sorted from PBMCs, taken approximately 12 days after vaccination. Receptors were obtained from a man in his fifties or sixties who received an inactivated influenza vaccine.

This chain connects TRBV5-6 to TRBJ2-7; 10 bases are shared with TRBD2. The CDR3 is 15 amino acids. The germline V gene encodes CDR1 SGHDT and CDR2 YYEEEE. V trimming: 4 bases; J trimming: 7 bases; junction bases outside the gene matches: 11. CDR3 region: CASSRTSGTPWEQYF. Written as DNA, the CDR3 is TGTGCCAGCAGCAGGACTAGCGGTACCCCCTGGGAGCAGTACTTC.

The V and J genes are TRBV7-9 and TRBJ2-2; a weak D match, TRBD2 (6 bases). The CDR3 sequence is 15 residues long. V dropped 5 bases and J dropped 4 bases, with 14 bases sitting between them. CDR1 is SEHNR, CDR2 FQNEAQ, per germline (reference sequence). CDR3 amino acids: CASSEQSGLTGELFF. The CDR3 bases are TGTGCCAGCAGCGAACAAAGCGGGCTCACCGGGGAGCTGTTTTTT.

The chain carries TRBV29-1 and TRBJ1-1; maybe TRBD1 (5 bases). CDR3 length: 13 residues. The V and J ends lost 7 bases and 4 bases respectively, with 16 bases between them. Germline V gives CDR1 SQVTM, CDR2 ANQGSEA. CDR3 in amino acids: CSAQGPGGTEAFF. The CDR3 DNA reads TGCAGCGCTCAGGGCCCCGGTGGCACTGAAGCTTTCTTT. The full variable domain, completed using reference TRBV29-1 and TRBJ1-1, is SAVISQKPSRDICQRGTSLTIQCQVDSQVTMMFWYRQQPGQSLTLIATANQGSEATYESGFVIDKFPISRPNLTFSTLTVSNMSPEDSSIYLCSAQGPGGTEAFFGQGTRLTVV.

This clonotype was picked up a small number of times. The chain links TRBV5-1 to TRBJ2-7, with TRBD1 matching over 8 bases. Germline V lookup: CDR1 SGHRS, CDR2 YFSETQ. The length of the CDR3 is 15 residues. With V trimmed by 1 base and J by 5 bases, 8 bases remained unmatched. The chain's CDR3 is CASSLTFGDRNEQYF. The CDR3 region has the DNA TGCGCCAGCAGCTTGACCTTTGGGGACAGGAACGAGCAGTACTTC.

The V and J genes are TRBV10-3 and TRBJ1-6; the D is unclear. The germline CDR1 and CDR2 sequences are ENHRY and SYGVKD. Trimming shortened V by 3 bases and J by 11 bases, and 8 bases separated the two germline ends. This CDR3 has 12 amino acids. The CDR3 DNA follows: TGTGCCATCAGTGAAGGAGACACACCCCTCCACTTT. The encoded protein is CAISEGDTPLHF.

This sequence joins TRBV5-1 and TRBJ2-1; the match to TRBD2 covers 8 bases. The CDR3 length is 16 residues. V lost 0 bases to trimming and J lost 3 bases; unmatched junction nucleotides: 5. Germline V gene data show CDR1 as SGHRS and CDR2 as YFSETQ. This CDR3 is CASSLAVSGNYNEQFF. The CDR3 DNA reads TGCGCCAGCAGCTTGGCAGTTAGCGGGAACTACAATGAGCAGTTCTTC.

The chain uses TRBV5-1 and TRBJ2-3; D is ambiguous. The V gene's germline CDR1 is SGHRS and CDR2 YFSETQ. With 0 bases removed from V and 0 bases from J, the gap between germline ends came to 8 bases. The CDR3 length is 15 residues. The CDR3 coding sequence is TGCGCCAGCAGCTTGGAGTGGTTTAGCACAGATACGCAGTATTTT. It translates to CASSLEWFSTDTQYF.

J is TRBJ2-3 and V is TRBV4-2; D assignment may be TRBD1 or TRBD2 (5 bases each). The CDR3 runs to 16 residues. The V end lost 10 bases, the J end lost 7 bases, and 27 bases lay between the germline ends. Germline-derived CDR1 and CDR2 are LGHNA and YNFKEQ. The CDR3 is CAMGPGTAVSLNTQYF. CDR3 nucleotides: TGTGCCATGGGCCCTGGGACCGCCGTGTCGTTAAATACGCAGTATTTT.

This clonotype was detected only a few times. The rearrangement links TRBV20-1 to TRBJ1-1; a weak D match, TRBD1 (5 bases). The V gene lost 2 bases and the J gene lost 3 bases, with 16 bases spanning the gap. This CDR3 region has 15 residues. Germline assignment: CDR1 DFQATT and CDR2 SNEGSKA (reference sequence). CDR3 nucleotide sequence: TGCAGTGCTAGACCATACGACAGTAGGTACACTGAAGCTTTCTTT. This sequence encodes CSARPYDSRYTEAFF.

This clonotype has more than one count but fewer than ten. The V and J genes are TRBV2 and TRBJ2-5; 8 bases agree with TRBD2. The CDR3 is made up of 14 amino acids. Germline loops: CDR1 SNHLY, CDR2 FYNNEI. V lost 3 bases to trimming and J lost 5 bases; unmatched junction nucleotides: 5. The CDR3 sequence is CASSDRLATETQYF. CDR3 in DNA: TGTGCCAGCAGTGACCGACTAGCGACGGAGACCCAGTACTTC.

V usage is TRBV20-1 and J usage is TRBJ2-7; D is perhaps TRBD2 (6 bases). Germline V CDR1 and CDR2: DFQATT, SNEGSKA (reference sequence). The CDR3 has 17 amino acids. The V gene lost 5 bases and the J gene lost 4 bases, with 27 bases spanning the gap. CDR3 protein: CSAPPLGGTHSLYEQYF. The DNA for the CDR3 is TGCAGTGCTCCCCCCCTGGGGGGAACCCACTCCCTTTACGAGCAGTACTTC.

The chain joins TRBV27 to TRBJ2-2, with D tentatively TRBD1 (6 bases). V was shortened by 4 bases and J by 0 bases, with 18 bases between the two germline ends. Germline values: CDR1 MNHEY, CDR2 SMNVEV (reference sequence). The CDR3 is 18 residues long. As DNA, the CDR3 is TGTGCCAGCAGTTGGAGACGCACCGGGACACCGAACACCGGGGAGCTGTTTTTT. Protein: CASSWRRTGTPNTGELFF.

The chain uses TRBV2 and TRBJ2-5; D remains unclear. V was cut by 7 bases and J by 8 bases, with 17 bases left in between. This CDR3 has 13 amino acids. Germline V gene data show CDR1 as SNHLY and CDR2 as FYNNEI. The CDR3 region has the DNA TGTGCCAGCAAGATCGAAGGCCCCGTCACCCAGTACTTC. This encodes CASKIEGPVTQYF.